This T cell receptor (beta chain) stems from a study of blood T cell repertoires in COVID-19. Study-level background: PBMCs, B-cell-depleted T cells, or T cells were the source of the cDNA or gDNA that made up the material.

Methods used by the authors: Amplified reference gene primers provided the basis for estimating nucleated cell counts. Some clones are missing from TCRdb's copy, which holds only in-frame ones; the method was immunoSEQ multiplex PCR. V and J calls and clone size follow that table, whereas D and trimming were derived from the DNA. The sample has more than 140,000 clones; approximately 82% are singletons. The CDR3 totals 16 residues. Germline loops: CDR1 LGHNA, CDR2 YNFKEQ. V lost 2 bases, J lost 0 bases, and 6 bases stayed unmatched. Sequencing was performed on peripheral blood. J is TRBJ1-1 and V is TRBV4-2, with 7 bases aligning to TRBD1. This sequence originates from a human donor in a cohort sampled during active COVID-19. CDR3 sequence: CASSQLPGQLNTEAFF. DNA for the CDR3: TGTGCCAGCAGCCAACTCCCGGGACAGTTGAACACTGAAGCTTTCTTT.